This TCR beta chain was obtained from a study of shared clonotypes between healthy human individuals. Study-wide background: CD4 naive cells filled three plates per donor, CD4 memory three, CD8 naive two and CD8 memory one.

In the sorted-subset replicate PCRs, approximately 200 ng DNA, around 30,000 T cell genomes, was used. Source study methods: ImmunoSEQ output lacked quality scores and full-length reads, limiting matched filtering. The repertoire was sequenced with immunoSEQ multiplex PCR; TCRdb's copy has only in-frame clones and lacks some. The D gene and trimming were derived from the DNA, and the V and J assignments and clone size from that table. The table has around 200,000 clones, about 93% seen once. Study-wide results and limits: Naive CD4 clonotypes were shared across several donors at 4% to 5%.

Comments on this clone: The antigen is undetermined.

CDR1 and CDR2 (germline): LNHDA, SQIVND (reference sequence). Trimming left V 7 bases short and J 4 bases short, with 16 bases between. There are 14 residues in the CDR3. J is TRBJ1-1 and V is TRBV19; D unresolved. Sequences were obtained from naive CD4+ T cells sorted from blood. Subset in this sample: CD45RA+ positively selected. The TCR was taken from a woman in her twenties or thirties in good health. The CDR3 DNA reads TGTGCCAGTATGAACGGGGTTGGTGCCACTGAAGCTTTCTTT. Translated, it gives CASMNGVGATEAFF.